A single sample gave rise to the 4 T cell receptor beta chains below, sequenced in a study of CD8 T cells in ankylosing spondylitis (dated by TCRdb to the late 2010s). Preparation of the library involved 5' RACE. TCRdb lists the instrument as Illumina HiSeq 2500. In-frame beta chains were kept once TCRdb had trimmed the public reads at Q25 with fastp and called clones with MiXCR. Rows with a matching CDR3 protein are joined into one entry that keeps the most common DNA and genes. This sample gives about 540,000 distinct CDR3 sequences in total; roughly 13% of them show up just once. The top ten clonotypes cover around 7% of the sample. The antigens of these receptors remain unknown. Paper-wide results and their limitations: A TCR beta motif of several highly homologous amino acid variants appeared characteristic of blood from ankylosing spondylitis patients.

Material for sequencing was blood, either unsorted or a sorted T cell fraction (not recorded which). The receptor source for this set is a male donor with ankylosing spondylitis.

This clonotype was recorded a few times. The chain recombines TRBV20-1 with TRBJ2-2, with 7 bases aligning to TRBD2. Germline loops: CDR1 DFQATT, CDR2 SNEGSKA (reference sequence). V dropped 5 bases and J dropped 5; count of bases not matched to a gene: 2. This CDR3 has 12 amino acids. CDR3 DNA sequence: TGCAGTGCTGGGGAGGGGACCGGGGAGCTGTTTTTT. This codes for CSAGEGTGELFF.

This clonotype was picked up many times. DNA for the CDR3: TGTGCCAGCAGTTTCGCAGGGGGAAGTACTGAAGCTTTCTTT. This translates into CASSFAGGSTEAFF. This chain uses TRBV12-3 or TRBV12-4 with TRBJ1-1; 7 bases agree with TRBD1. The CDR3 covers 14 residues. The trim removed 3 bases at V and 5 bases at J, leaving 6 bases unmatched.

DNA for the CDR3: TGTGCCAGCTCATTACCGGGACAGAGAACAGATACGCAGTATTTT. Protein sequence: CASSLPGQRTDTQYF. The chain uses TRBV18 and TRBJ2-3; 7 bases line up with TRBD1. CDR3 length: 15 residues. The V segment lost 5 bases and the J segment 3 bases; nucleotides outside the gene matches: 8. Germline CDR1 reads KGHSH; CDR2 reads LQKENI. Filled out from reference TRBV18 and TRBJ2-3, the complete variable domain reads NAGVMQNPRHLVRRRGQEARLRCSPMKGHSHVYWYRQLPEEGLKFMVYLQKENIIDESGMPKERFSAEFPKEGPSILRIQQVVRGDSAAYFCASSLPGQRTDTQYFGPGTRLTVL.

There are many counts of this clonotype. The rearrangement uses TRBV5-1 and TRBJ2-7; the D gene could be TRBD1 or TRBD2 (6 bases each). Between the trimmed V and J ends, which lost 6 bases and 1 base, there was a span of 14 bases. CDR3 size: 14 residues. The germline CDR1 and CDR2 sequences are SGHRS and YFSETQ. CDR3 sequence (DNA): TGCGCCAGCACCCTCGGAGGGGGATCCTACGAGCAGTACTTC. The encoded protein is CASTLGGGSYEQYF.